Below, 5 T cell receptor beta chains from the same sample are listed, as sequenced in a study of OX40 agonist ivuxolimab in advanced cancers. Sequencing used immunoSEQ multiplex PCR; TCRdb keeps in-frame clones, though not all of them. The sample contains approximately 79,000 clones, 85% of which appear only once. Sequenced here: CD4+ or CD8+ T cells sorted from blood, sampled in a trial of the OX40 agonist ivuxolimab. These receptor sequences come from an adult with an advanced solid tumor such as melanoma, head and neck, liver or kidney cancer.

V usage is TRBV7-3 and J usage is TRBJ2-7; 8 nucleotides line up with TRBD1. Germline loops: CDR1 SGHTA, CDR2 FQGTGA. The V segment lost 4 bases and the J segment 2 bases; nucleotides outside the gene matches: 4. This CDR3 has 14 residues. The CDR3 loop is CASSSRQGPYEQYF. CDR3 DNA: TGTGCCAGCAGCTCGCGACAGGGGCCCTACGAGCAGTACTTC.

The chain links TRBV6-5 to TRBJ2-3; no definite D call. From germline, CDR1 is MNHEY and CDR2 SVGAGI. CDR3 length equals 14 residues. Trimming stripped 5 bases from V and 2 bases from J, with 11 bases between. The CDR3 loop is CASSRAYPTDTQYF. The DNA for the CDR3 is TGTGCCAGCAGTCGGGCCTACCCCACAGATACGCAGTATTTT.

V and J are TRBV6-5 and TRBJ2-1, with TRBD1 matching over 7 bases. The CDR3 spans 14 residues. CDR1 is MNHEY and CDR2 is SVGAGI in the germline V gene. The ends lost 1 base at V and 12 bases at J; junction bases unmatched: 9. The chain's CDR3 is CASSYLDRRSGQFF. The CDR3 DNA is TGTGCCAGCAGTTACTTGGACAGGCGAAGTGGGCAGTTCTTC.

The chain is built from TRBV19 and TRBJ1-6; D uncertain. The CDR3 totals 15 residues. Trimming left V 3 bases short and J 5 bases short, with 11 bases between. Per germline, CDR1 LNHDA and CDR2 SQIVND (reference sequence). The CDR3 DNA reads as TGTGCCAGTAGTATTCCGAGACGGAATAATTCACCCCTCCACTTT. Translation gives CASSIPRRNNSPLHF. Full variable domain (outside the CDR3, taken from reference TRBV19 and TRBJ1-6): DGGITQSPKYLFRKEGQNVTLSCEQNLNHDAMYWYRQDPGQGLRLIYYSQIVNDFQKGDIAEGYSVSREKKESFPLTVTSAQKNPTAFYLCASSIPRRNNSPLHFGNGTRLTVT.

The V gene is TRBV4-2, the J gene TRBJ2-7, with no clear D. CDR1 is LGHNA and CDR2 is YNFKEQ in the germline V gene. V gave up 4 bases and J gave up 1 base, with 14 bases separating them. This CDR3 is 15 amino acids long. The CDR3 region is CASSPYEDESYEQYF. CDR3 sequence (DNA): TGTGCCAGCAGCCCATATGAGGACGAGTCCTACGAGCAGTACTTC.